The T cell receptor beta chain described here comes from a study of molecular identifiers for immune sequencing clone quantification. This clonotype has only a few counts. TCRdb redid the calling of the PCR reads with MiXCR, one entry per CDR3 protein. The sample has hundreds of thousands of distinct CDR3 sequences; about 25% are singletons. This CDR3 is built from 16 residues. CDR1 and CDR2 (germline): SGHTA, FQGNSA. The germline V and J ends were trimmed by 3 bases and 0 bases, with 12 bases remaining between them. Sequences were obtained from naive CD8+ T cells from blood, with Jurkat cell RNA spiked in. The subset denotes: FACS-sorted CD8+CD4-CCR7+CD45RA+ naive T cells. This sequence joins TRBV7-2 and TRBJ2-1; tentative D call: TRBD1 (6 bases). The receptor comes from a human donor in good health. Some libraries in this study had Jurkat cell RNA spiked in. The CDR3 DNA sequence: TGTGCCAGCAGCTTGCAGGGACAAAGCTCCTACAATGAGCAGTTCTTC. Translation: CASSLQGQSSYNEQFF.